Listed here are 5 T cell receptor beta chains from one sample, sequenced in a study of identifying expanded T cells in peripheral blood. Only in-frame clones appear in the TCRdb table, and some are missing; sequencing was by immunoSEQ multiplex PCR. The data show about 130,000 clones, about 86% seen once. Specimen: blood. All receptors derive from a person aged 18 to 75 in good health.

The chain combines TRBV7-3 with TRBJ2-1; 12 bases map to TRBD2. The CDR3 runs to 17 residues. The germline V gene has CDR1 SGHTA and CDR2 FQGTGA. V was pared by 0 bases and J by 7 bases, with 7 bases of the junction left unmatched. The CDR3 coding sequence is TGTGCCAGCAGCTTAACGTGGCTAGCGGGAGGGGAGAATGAGCAGTTCTTC. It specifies CASSLTWLAGGENEQFF.

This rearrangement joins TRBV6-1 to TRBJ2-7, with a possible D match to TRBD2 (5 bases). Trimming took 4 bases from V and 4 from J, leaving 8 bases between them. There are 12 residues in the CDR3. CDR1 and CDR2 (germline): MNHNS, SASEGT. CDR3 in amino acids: CASSAGFYEQYF. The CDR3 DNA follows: TGTGCCAGCAGTGCGGGGTTTTACGAGCAGTACTTC.

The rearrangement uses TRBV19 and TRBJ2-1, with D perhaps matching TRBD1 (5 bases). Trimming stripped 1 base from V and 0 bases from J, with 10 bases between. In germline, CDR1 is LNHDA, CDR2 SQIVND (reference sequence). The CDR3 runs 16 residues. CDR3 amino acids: CASSIVDIFSYNEQFF. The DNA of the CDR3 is TGTGCCAGTAGTATAGTGGACATCTTCTCCTACAATGAGCAGTTCTTC.

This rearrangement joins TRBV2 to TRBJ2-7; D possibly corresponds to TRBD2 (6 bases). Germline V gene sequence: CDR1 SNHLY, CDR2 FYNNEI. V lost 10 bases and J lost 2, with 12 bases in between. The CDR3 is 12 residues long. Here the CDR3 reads CANRDSTYEQYF. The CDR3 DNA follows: TGTGCCAACCGGGACTCCACCTACGAGCAGTACTTC. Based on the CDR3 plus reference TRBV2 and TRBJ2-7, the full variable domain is EPEVTQTPSHQVTQMGQEVILRCVPISNHLYFYWYRQILGQKVEFLVSFYNNEISEKSEIFDDQFSVERPDGSNFTLKIRSTKLEDSAMYFCANRDSTYEQYFGPGTRLTVT.

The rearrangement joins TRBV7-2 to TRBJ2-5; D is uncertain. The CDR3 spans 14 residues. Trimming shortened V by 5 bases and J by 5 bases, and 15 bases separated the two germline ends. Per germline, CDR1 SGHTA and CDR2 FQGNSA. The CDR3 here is CASSRTRAWETQYF. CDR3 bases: TGTGCCAGCAGCCGCACTCGGGCGTGGGAGACCCAGTACTTC.